This T cell receptor (beta chain) came from a study of Tregs in tolerant kidney transplant recipients. Here immunoSEQ multiplex PCR was the method, and the copy in TCRdb shows in-frame clones only, minus some. The sample table sets out tens of thousands of clones. V was cut by 0 bases and J by 6 bases, with 3 bases left in between. Germline lookup yields CDR1 SGHNT and CDR2 YYREEE (reference sequence). The CDR3 is 12 amino acids. Overall study results and limits: Nucleotide sequences could not be compared across some patients' samples due to primer changes.

As to this clone: Its specificity is unknown. The sequenced fragment ends 3 residues before the CDR3 boundary, so the rest is inferred from the germline J gene.

The sample was CD4+ T cells from blood, taken before the transplant. The rearrangement joins TRBV5-4 to TRBJ2-2, with D unclear. The source is a human donor who received a combined kidney and bone marrow transplant. The CDR3 sequence is CASSLAAGELFF. The covered CDR3 bases are TGTGCCAGCAGCTTGGCGGCCGGGGAG.